Listed here are 11 T cell receptor beta chains from one sample, sequenced in a study of cytomegalovirus exposure and HLA in healthy donors. PCR primers comprised 60 Vbeta and 13 Jbeta primers. Clones were sequenced by immunoSEQ multiplex PCR, and TCRdb holds only the in-frame ones, with some missing. The table has 100,000 to 150,000 clones, over 80% seen once. Sequenced sample: PBMCs. These receptors came from a man aged 30 to 45 in good health and CMV-seronegative.

This clone is a singleton in its sample. The V gene is TRBV7-2, the J gene TRBJ2-7, with a tentative D call TRBD1 (5 bases). The length of the CDR3 is 12 residues. V gave up 1 base and J gave up 5 bases, with 6 bases separating them. From germline, CDR1 is SGHTA and CDR2 FQGNSA. The CDR3 reads CASSLDRNEQYF. The CDR3 bases are TGTGCCAGCAGCTTAGACAGGAACGAGCAGTACTTC.

V and J are TRBV9 and TRBJ2-1; D may be TRBD2 (6 bases). The CDR3 is made up of 16 amino acids. V was trimmed by 4 bases and J by 0 bases, leaving 14 bases between them. Germline CDR1 SGDLS, CDR2 YYNGEE. CDR3 sequence (DNA): TGTGCCAGCAGCCCTGGGGGGACCTACTCCTACAATGAGCAGTTCTTC. Protein product: CASSPGGTYSYNEQFF.

The chain employs TRBV5-4 and TRBJ1-2; a possible D gene is TRBD1 (6 bases). Germline V CDR1 and CDR2: SGHNT, YYREEE (reference sequence). Trimming stripped 0 bases from V and 4 bases from J, with 16 bases between. The CDR3 contains 16 residues. The CDR3 bases are TGTGCCAGCAGCTTGGCCGGGGGGGGCGCAGGCTATGGCTACACCTTC. This sequence encodes CASSLAGGGAGYGYTF. Using reference TRBV5-4 and TRBJ1-2 for the parts outside the CDR3, the full variable domain is ETGVTQSPTHLIKTRGQQVTLRCSSQSGHNTVSWYQQALGQGPQFIFQYYREEENGRGNFPPRFSGLQFPNYSSELNVNALELDDSALYLCASSLAGGGAGYGYTFGSGTRLTVV.

This chain links TRBV28 with TRBJ2-2, with 12 bases that match TRBD2. The V and J ends lost 4 bases and 1 base, in that order; junction bases with no gene match: 7. The germline V gene has CDR1 MDHEN and CDR2 SYDVKM. The CDR3 runs 18 residues. CDR3 coding DNA: TGTGCCAGCAGTTCCCCCATGGGACTAGCGGGGAACACCGGGGAGCTGTTTTTT. Translating gives CASSSPMGLAGNTGELFF. The full variable domain, in which reference TRBV28 and TRBJ2-2 provide the parts outside the CDR3, is DVKVTQSSRYLVKRTGEKVFLECVQDMDHENMFWYRQDPGLGLRLIYFSYDVKMKEKGDIPEGYSVSREKKERFSLILESASTNQTSMYLCASSSPMGLAGNTGELFFGEGSRLTVL.

This rearrangement joins TRBV5-6 to TRBJ1-4; 7 bases are shared with TRBD1. CDR3 length: 14 residues. The germline V gene has CDR1 SGHDT and CDR2 YYEEEE. The trim removed 4 bases at V and 8 bases at J, leaving 8 bases unmatched. The CDR3 reads CASSEVGTVEKLFF. The CDR3 nucleotides are TGTGCCAGCAGCGAGGTAGGGACAGTGGAAAAACTGTTTTTT.

This clone was counted a few times. The chain carries TRBV7-2 and TRBJ2-4, with D perhaps TRBD1 (6 bases). The CDR3 is made up of 13 amino acids. Trimming pared 7 bases from V and 5 bases from J, leaving 12 bases between. In germline, CDR1 is SGHTA, CDR2 FQGNSA. DNA of the CDR3: TGTGCCAGCATTGACTGGACAGAAAACATTCAGTACTTC. Amino acid sequence: CASIDWTENIQYF. The full variable domain, rest sourced from reference TRBV7-2 and TRBJ2-4, is GAGVSQSPSNKVTEKGKDVELRCDPISGHTALYWYRQSLGQGLEFLIYFQGNSAPDKSGLPSDRFSAERTGGSVSTLTIQRTQQEDSAVYLCASIDWTENIQYFGAGTRLSVL.

About this clone itself: Within the sample, other DNA sequences also encode this same CDR3. The J gene is TRBJ1-2, the V gene TRBV4-3; TRBD1 might be the D (6 bases). The CDR3 has 15 amino acids. With 1 base removed from V and 1 base from J, the gap between germline ends came to 10 bases. The germline V gene encodes CDR1 LGHNA and CDR2 YSLEER. DNA of the CDR3: TGCGCCAGCAGCCAAGGTGACAGGAGTAACTATGGCTACACCTTC. Protein sequence: CASSQGDRSNYGYTF.

This chain uses TRBV6-6 with TRBJ2-3, with 9 bases aligning to TRBD2. Germline V gives CDR1 MNHNY, CDR2 SVGAGI (reference sequence). The CDR3 totals 12 residues. V lost 11 bases to trimming and J lost 2 bases; unmatched junction nucleotides: 2. CDR3 amino acids: CAAGGFTDTQYF. The CDR3 DNA is TGTGCCGCGGGGGGGTTCACAGATACGCAGTATTTT.

This clone was found a few times. V gene TRBV7-2 combines with J gene TRBJ2-7; D is possibly TRBD1 (6 bases). The V and J ends lost 6 bases and 5 bases respectively, with 17 bases between them. Germline V CDR1 and CDR2: SGHTA, FQGNSA. The CDR3 has 14 amino acids. For the CDR3, the DNA is TGTGCCAGCAGGAGGGACCAGGGGCTGAACGAGCAGTACTTC. Translating gives CASRRDQGLNEQYF.

The chain employs TRBV5-1 and TRBJ2-3, with 8 nucleotides matching TRBD2. The V and J ends lost 2 bases and 0 bases, in that order; junction bases with no gene match: 2. CDR3 length: 15 amino acids. Germline CDR1 SGHRS, CDR2 YFSETQ. The CDR3 here is CASSFSGVSTDTQYF. As DNA, the CDR3 is TGCGCCAGCAGCTTTAGCGGGGTTAGCACAGATACGCAGTATTTT.

This rearrangement joins TRBV7-9 to TRBJ2-2; D may be TRBD2 (6 bases). The germline V gene encodes CDR1 SEHNR and CDR2 FQNEAQ (reference sequence). Trimming pared 3 bases from V and 3 bases from J, leaving 17 bases between. The CDR3 covers 17 residues. The CDR3 DNA is TGTGCCAGCAGCTTGGGACTTCTAGATTGGGACACCGGGGAGCTGTTTTTT. It encodes CASSLGLLDWDTGELFF.